Reported below is one T cell receptor beta chain. Documented time point: longitudinal time-point 3. It was blood bank volunteers in Maryland, USA who made up the healthy controls. Unsorted libraries were derived from 2 million PBMCs stored at -80 C. Germline values: CDR1 SGHTA, CDR2 FQGNSA. CDR3 length equals 13 residues. Trimming took off 1 base at V and 11 bases at J, with 13 bases between the two ends. These data originate in a study of neurological immune-mediated disorders. With 10-nucleotide random UMIs, 5'RACE was used to make the cDNA. Via MiXCR, TCRdb re-called the 5' RACE reads, giving one row per CDR3 protein. The sample lists roughly 57,000 distinct CDR3 sequences; roughly 8.4% were seen once.

Sequenced sample: PBMCs. The source of this sequence is a woman aged 40 to 50 in good health. The chain is built from TRBV7-2 and TRBJ2-3; D is ambiguous. The CDR3 DNA reads TGTGCCAGCAGCTTAGGGGTCCAGCGAGAGCAGTATTTT. Residues: CASSLGVQREQYF.